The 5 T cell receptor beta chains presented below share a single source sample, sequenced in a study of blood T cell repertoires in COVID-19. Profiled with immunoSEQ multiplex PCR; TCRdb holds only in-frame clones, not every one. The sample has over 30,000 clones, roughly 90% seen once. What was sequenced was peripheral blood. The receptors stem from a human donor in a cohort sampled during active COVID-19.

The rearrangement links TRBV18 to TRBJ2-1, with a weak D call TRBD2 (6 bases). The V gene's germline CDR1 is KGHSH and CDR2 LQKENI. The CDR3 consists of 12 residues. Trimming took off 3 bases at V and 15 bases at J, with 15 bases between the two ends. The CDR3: CASSPGDGGAFF. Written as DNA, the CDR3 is TGTGCCAGCTCACCCGGGGACGGCGGGGCGTTCTTC.

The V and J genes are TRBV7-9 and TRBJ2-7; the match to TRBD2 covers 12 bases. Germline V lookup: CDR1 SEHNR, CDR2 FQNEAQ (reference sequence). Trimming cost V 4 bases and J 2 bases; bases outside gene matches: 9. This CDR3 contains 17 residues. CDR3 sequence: CASSSTSGSTVTYEQYF. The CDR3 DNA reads TGTGCCAGCAGCTCGACTAGCGGGAGTACAGTCACCTACGAGCAGTACTTC.

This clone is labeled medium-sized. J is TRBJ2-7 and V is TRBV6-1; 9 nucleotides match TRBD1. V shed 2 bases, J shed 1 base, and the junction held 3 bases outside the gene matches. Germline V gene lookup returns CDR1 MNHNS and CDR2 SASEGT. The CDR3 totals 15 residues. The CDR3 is CASSELGQGSYEQYF. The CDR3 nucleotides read TGTGCCAGCAGTGAACTGGGACAGGGTTCCTACGAGCAGTACTTC.

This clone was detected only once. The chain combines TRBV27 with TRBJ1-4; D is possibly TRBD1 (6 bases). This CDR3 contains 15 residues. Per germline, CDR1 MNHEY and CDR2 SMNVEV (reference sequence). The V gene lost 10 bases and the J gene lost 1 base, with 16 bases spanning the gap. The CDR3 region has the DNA TGTGCCACCAAGGGGGGGGGCGGAACTAATGAAAAACTGTTTTTT. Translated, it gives CATKGGGGTNEKLFF.

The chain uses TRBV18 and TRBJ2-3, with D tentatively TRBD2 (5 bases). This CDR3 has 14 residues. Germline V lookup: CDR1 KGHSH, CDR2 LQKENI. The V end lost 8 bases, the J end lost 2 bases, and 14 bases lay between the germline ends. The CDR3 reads CASRPSGITDTQYF. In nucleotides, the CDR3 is TGTGCCAGCCGACCGAGCGGCATCACAGATACGCAGTATTTT.